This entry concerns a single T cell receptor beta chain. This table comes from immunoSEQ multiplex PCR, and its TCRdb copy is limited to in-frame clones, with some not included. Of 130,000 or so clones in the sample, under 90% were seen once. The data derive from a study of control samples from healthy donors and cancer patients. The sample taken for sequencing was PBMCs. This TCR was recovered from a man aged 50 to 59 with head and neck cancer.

CDR3: CASSFPGEAFF. CDR3 bases: TGTGCCAGCAGCTTCCCGGGGGAAGCTTTCTTT. The chain joins TRBV28 to TRBJ1-1; D is ambiguous. V was trimmed by 6 bases and J by 8 bases, leaving 10 bases between them. The CDR3 is made up of 11 amino acids. The germline V gene has CDR1 MDHEN and CDR2 SYDVKM.